The T cell receptor beta chain described here comes from a study of vaccination effects on CD4 cells after COVID-19. Study-level findings and limits: Clones from infection and from vaccination both contracted markedly late after vaccination.

ViraFEST used viral peptide pools to expand antigen-specific CD4+ T cells before sequencing. Subsequent to a culture period of around 10 days, CD4+ T cells were isolated. Recipients of the vaccine had no prior SARS-CoV-2 infection and negative nucleocapsid antibodies. The researchers cultured 1.5 million to 2.5 million PBMC per well with 7.5 to 10 IU/ml IL-2 and approximately 9.3 ug/ml peptides. Sequencing was performed with immunoSEQ multiplex PCR; in TCRdb, only in-frame clones are kept and a portion is missing. The profile shows over 50,000 clones, roughly 79% of them singletons. In its sample, this clone was seen once. Its antigen is unidentified. The TCR was taken from a human donor who received a COVID-19 vaccine. The material sequenced was CD4+ T cells from PBMCs cultured with HCoV-229E spike peptides, taken before COVID-19 vaccination.

As DNA, the CDR3 is TGTGCCAGCAGCTTGGATGGCCCCTATTCACCCCTCCACTTT. Translating gives CASSLDGPYSPLHF. V usage is TRBV5-8 and J usage is TRBJ1-6; no clear D. Germline V gene sequence: CDR1 SGHTS, CDR2 YDEGEE. The CDR3 covers 14 residues. V gave up 0 bases and J gave up 8 bases, with 9 bases separating them.